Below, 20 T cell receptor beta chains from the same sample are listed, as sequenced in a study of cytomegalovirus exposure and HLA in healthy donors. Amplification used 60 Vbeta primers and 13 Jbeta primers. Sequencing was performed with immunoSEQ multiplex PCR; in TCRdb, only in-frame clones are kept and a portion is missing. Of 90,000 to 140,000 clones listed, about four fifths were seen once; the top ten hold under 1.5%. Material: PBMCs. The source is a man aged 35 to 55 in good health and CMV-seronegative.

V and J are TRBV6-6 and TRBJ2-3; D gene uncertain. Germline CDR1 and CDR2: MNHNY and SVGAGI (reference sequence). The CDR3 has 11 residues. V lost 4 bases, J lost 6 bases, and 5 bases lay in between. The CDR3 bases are TGTGCCAGCAGTTCAAGCGATACGCAGTATTTT. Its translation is CASSSSDTQYF.

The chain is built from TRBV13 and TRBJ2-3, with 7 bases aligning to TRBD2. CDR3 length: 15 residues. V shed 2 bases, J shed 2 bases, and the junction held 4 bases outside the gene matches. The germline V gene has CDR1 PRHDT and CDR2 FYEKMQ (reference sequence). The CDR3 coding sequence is TGTGCCAGCAGCTTAAGACTAGCCACCACAGATACGCAGTATTTT. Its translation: CASSLRLATTDTQYF. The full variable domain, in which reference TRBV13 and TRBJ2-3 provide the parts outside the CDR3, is AAGVIQSPRHLIKEKRETATLKCYPIPRHDTVYWYQQGPGQDPQFLISFYEKMQSDKGSIPDRFSAQQFSDYHSELNMSSLELGDSALYFCASSLRLATTDTQYFGPGTRLTVL.

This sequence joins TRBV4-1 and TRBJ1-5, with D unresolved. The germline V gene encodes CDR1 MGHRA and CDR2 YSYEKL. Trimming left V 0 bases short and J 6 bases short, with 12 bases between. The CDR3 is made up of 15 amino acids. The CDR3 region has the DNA TGCGCCAGCAGCCAAGAGCAACTGGGGAGTCAGCCCCAGCATTTT. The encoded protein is CASSQEQLGSQPQHF.

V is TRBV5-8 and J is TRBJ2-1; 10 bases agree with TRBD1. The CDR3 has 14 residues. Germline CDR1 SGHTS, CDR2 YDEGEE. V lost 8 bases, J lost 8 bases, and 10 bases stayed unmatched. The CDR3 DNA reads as TGTGCCAGTGACAGGGGGCGCATCGTACATGAGCAGTTCTTC. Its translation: CASDRGRIVHEQFF.

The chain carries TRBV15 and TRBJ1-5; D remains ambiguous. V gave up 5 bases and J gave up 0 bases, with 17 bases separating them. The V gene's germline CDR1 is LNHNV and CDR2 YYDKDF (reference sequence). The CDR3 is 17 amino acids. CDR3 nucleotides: TGTGCCACCAGCCCATATCTGGATACAGCTAGCAATCAGCCCCAGCATTTT. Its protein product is CATSPYLDTASNQPQHF.

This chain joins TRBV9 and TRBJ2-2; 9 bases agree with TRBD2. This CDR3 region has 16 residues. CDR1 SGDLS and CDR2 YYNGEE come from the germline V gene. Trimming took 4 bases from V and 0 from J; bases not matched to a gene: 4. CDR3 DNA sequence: TGTGCCAGCAGCCTTAGCGGGAGCGCGAACACCGGGGAGCTGTTTTTT. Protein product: CASSLSGSANTGELFF.

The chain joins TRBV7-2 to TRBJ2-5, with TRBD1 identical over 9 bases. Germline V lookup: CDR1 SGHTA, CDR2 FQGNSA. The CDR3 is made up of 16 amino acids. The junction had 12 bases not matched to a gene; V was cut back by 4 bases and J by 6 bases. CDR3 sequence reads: CASSYRAGQGGKTQYF. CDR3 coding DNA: TGTGCCAGCAGCTACAGAGCGGGACAGGGTGGAAAGACCCAGTACTTC.

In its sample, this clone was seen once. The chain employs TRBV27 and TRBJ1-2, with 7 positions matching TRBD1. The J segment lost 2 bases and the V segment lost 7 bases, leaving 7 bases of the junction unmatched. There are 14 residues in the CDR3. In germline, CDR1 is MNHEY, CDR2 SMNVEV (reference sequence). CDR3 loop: CASKEGTVNYGYTF. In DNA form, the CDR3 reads TGTGCCAGCAAAGAGGGGACAGTAAACTATGGCTACACCTTC.

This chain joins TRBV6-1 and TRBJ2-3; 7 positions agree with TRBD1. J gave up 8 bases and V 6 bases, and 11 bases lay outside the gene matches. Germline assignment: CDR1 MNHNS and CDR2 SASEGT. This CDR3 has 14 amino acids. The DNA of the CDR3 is TGTGCCAGCAGGGATGACAGGGCATCGGCTACGCAGTATTTT. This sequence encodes CASRDDRASATQYF.

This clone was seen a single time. CDR3 amino acids: CASSSGTGAVVETQYF. For the CDR3, the DNA is TGTGCCAGCAGCTCCGGGACAGGGGCGGTGGTAGAGACCCAGTACTTC. The gene calls are TRBV5-4 and TRBJ2-5; 10 bases align to TRBD1. The V segment lost 3 bases and the J segment 4 bases; nucleotides outside the gene matches: 9. From germline, CDR1 is SGHNT and CDR2 YYREEE (reference sequence). This CDR3 contains 16 residues.

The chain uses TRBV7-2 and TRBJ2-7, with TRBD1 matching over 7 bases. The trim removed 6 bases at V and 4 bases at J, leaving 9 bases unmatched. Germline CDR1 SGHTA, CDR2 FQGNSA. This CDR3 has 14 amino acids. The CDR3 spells CASSVDRVSYEQYF. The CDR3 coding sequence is TGTGCCAGCAGTGTAGACAGGGTTTCGTACGAGCAGTACTTC.

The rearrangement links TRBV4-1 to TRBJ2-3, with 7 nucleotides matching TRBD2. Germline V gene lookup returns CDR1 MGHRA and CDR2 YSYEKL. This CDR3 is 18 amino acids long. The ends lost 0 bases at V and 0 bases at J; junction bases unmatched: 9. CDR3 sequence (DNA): TGCGCCAGCAGCCAAGATATCGCCCAGCGGGGTAGCACAGATACGCAGTATTTT. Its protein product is CASSQDIAQRGSTDTQYF.

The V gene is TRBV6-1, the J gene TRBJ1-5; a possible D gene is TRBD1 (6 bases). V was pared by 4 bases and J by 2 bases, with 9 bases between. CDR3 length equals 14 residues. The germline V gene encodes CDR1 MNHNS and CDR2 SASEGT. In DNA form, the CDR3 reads TGTGCCAGCAGTGCCGCAGGGGGCAATCAGCCCCAGCATTTT. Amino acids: CASSAAGGNQPQHF.

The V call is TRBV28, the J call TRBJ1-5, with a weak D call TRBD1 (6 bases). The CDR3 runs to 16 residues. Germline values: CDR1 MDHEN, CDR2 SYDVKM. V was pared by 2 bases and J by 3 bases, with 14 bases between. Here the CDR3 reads CASSLIGQGNNQPQHF. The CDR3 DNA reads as TGTGCCAGCAGTTTAATCGGCCAGGGGAACAATCAGCCCCAGCATTTT.

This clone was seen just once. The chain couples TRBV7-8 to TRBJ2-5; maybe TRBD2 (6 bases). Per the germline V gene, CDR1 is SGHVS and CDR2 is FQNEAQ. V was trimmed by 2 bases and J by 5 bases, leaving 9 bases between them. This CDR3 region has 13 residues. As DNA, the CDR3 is TGTGCCAGCAGCTTACTCGGGAGTGAGACCCAGTACTTC. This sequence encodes CASSLLGSETQYF.

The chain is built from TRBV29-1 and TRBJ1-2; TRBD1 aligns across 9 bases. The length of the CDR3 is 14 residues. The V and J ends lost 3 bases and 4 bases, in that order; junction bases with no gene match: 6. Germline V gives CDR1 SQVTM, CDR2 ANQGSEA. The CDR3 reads CSVDPDRGPYGYTF. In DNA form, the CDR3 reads TGCAGCGTTGATCCGGACAGGGGCCCCTATGGCTACACCTTC.

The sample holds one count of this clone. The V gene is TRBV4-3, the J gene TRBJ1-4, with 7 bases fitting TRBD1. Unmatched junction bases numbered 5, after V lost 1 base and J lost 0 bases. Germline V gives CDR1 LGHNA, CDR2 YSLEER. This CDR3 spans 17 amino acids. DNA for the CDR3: TGCGCCAGCAGCCAAGGACCAGGGGGGCCAACTAATGAAAAACTGTTTTTT. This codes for CASSQGPGGPTNEKLFF.

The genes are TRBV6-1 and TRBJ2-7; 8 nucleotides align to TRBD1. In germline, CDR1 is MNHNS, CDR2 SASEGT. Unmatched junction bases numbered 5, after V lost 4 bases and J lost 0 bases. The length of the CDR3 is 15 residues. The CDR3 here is CASSVNRGSSYEQYF. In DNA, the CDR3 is TGTGCCAGCAGTGTAAACAGGGGGAGCTCCTACGAGCAGTACTTC.

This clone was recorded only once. This chain's CDR3 is CASSPASGNTEAFF. CDR3 sequence (DNA): TGTGCCAGCTCACCGGCCTCGGGGAACACTGAAGCTTTCTTT. The chain recombines TRBV18 with TRBJ1-1; D gene unclear. CDR3 size: 14 residues. The V end was cut by 3 bases, the J end by 1 base, with 9 bases between. From germline, CDR1 is KGHSH and CDR2 LQKENI.

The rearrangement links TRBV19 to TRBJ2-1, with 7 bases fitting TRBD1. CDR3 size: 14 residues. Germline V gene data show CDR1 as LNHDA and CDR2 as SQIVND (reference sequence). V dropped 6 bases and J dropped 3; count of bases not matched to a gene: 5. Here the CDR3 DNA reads TGTGCCAGTAGCTGGGACAGCCACTACAATGAGCAGTTCTTC. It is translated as CASSWDSHYNEQFF.